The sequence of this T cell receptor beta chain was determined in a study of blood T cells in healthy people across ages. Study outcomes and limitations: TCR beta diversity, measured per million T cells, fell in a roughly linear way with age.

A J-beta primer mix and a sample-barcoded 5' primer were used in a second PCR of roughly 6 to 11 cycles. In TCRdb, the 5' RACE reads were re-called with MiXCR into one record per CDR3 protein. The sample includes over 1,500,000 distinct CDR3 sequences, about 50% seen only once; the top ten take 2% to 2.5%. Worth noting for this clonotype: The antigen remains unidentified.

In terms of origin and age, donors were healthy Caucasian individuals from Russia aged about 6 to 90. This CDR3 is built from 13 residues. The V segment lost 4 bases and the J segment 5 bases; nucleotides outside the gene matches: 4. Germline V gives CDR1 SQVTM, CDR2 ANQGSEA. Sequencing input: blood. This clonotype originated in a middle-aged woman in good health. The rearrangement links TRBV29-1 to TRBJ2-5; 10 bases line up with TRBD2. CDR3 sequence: CSVVLAGGETQYF. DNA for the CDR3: TGCAGCGTTGTCTTAGCGGGGGGTGAGACCCAGTACTTC. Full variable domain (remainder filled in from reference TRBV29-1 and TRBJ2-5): SAVISQKPSRDICQRGTSLTIQCQVDSQVTMMFWYRQQPGQSLTLIATANQGSEATYESGFVIDKFPISRPNLTFSTLTVSNMSPEDSSIYLCSVVLAGGETQYFGPGTRLLVL.